This entry features one T cell receptor beta chain sequence. Here immunoSEQ multiplex PCR was the method, and the copy in TCRdb shows in-frame clones only, minus some. The table has roughly 100,000 clones, more than 80% seen once. This specimen belongs to a study of blood T cell repertoires in COVID-19. Study information: Specimens from acute and convalescent COVID-19 originated in the United States, Italy and Spain.

The CDR3 runs to 15 residues. Germline V gene data show CDR1 as SSHAT and CDR2 as FNYEAQ (reference sequence). V shed 5 bases, J shed 10 bases, and the junction held 10 bases outside the gene matches. This sequence was found in a human donor in a cohort sampled during active COVID-19. The chain links TRBV7-7 to TRBJ1-6; TRBD1 matches at 8 bases. Sequenced material: peripheral blood. The CDR3 reads CASSIRQGRRSPLHF. The CDR3 DNA follows: TGTGCCAGCAGCATACGACAGGGGAGGAGGTCACCCCTCCACTTT. The variable domain in full, with the rest retrieved from reference TRBV7-7 and TRBJ1-6, is GAGVSQSPRYKVTKRGQDVTLRCDPISSHATLYWYQQALGQGPEFLTYFNYEAQPDKSGLPSDRFSAERPEGSISTLTIQRTEQRDSAMYRCASSIRQGRRSPLHFGNGTRLTVT.